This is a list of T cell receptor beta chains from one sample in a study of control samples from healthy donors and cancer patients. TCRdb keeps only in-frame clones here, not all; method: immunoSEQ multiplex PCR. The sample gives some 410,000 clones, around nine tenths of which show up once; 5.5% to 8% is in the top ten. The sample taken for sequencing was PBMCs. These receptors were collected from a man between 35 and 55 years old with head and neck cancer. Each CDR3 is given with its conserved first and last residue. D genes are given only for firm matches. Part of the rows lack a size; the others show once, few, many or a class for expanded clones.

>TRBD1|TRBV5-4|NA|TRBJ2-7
CASSLGTAPSPYEQYF
TGTGCCAGCAGCTTAGGGACAGCTCCCTCACCATACGAGCAGTACTTC
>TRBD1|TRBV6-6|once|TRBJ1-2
CATSQGADYGYTF
TGTGCCACCTCACAGGGGGCTGACTATGGCTACACCTTC
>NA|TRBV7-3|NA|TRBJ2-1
CASSLEPGTYNEQFF
TGTGCCAGCAGCTTAGAACCTGGCACCTACAATGAGCAGTTCTTC
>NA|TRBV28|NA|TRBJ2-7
CASMTVGTSSYEQYF
TGTGCCAGCATGACCGTCGGAACGTCCTCCTACGAGCAGTACTTC
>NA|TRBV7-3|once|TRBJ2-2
CASAGTPNTGELFF
TGTGCCAGCGCCGGGACACCGAACACCGGGGAGCTGTTTTTT
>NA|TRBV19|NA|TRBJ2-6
CASSMISGANVLTF
TGTGCCAGTAGCATGATCTCTGGGGCCAACGTCCTGACTTTC
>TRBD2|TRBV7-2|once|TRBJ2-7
CASSIRATTSAAYEQYF
TGTGCCAGCAGCATAAGAGCAACGACTAGCGCTGCCTACGAGCAGTACTTC
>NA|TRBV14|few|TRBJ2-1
CASSGASRGSEQFF
TGTGCCAGCTCAGGCGCGTCCCGAGGCTCTGAGCAGTTCTTC
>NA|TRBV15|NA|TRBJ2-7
CATMGSTSYEQYF
TGTGCCACCATGGGGAGCACCTCCTACGAGCAGTACTTC
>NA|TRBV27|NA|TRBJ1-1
CASSPGTRGTEAFF
TGTGCCAGCAGCCCCGGGACGCGGGGCACTGAAGCTTTCTTT
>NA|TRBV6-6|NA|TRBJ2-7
CASSERYEQYF
TGTGCCAGCAGTGAAAGATACGAGCAGTACTTC
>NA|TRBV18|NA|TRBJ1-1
CASSPGGSGTEAFF
TGTGCCAGCTCACCAGGGGGCAGCGGCACTGAAGCTTTCTTT
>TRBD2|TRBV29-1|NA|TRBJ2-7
CSVLREGSYEQYF
TGCAGCGTCCTCCGGGAGGGATCCTACGAGCAGTACTTC
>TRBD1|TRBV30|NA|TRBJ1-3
CAWSEGLTGASGNTIYF
TGTGCCTGGAGTGAGGGTCTTACAGGGGCCTCTGGAAACACCATATATTTT
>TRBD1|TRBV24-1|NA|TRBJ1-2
CATSEVGQKYGYTF
TGTGCCACCAGTGAAGTGGGACAGAAGTATGGCTACACCTTC
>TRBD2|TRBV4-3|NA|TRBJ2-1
CASSQDTSGGAREQFF
TGCGCCAGCAGCCAAGACACTAGCGGGGGGGCCCGTGAGCAGTTCTTC
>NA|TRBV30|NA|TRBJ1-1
CAWSLPLAEAFF
TGTGCCTGGAGTCTCCCCCTGGCTGAAGCTTTCTTT
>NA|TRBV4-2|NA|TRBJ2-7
CASSQDGTVTYEQYF
TGTGCCAGCAGCCAAGATGGGACGGTGACCTACGAGCAGTACTTC
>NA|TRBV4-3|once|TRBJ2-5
CASSAGLVQETQYF
TGCGCCAGCAGCGCGGGACTGGTACAAGAGACCCAGTACTTC
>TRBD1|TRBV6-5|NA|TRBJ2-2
CASIPGQANTGELFF
TGTGCCAGCATCCCCGGACAGGCGAACACCGGGGAGCTGTTTTTT
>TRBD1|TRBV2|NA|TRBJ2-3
CASSRGQGITDTQYF
TGTGCCAGCAGCCGGGGACAGGGTATCACAGATACGCAGTATTTT
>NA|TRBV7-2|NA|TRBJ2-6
CASSSRVSSGANVLTF
TGTGCCAGCAGCTCCAGGGTTAGCTCTGGGGCCAACGTCCTGACTTTC
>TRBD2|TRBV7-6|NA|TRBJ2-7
CASSPAGPGPYEQYF
TGTGCCAGCAGTCCAGCGGGGCCGGGCCCCTACGAGCAGTACTTC
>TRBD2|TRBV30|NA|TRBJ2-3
CAWSTPSGGTDTQYF
TGTGCCTGGAGTACGCCTAGCGGGGGGACAGATACGCAGTATTTT
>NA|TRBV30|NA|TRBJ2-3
CAWSRRASTDTQYF
TGTGCCTGGAGTAGGAGGGCCAGCACAGATACGCAGTATTTT